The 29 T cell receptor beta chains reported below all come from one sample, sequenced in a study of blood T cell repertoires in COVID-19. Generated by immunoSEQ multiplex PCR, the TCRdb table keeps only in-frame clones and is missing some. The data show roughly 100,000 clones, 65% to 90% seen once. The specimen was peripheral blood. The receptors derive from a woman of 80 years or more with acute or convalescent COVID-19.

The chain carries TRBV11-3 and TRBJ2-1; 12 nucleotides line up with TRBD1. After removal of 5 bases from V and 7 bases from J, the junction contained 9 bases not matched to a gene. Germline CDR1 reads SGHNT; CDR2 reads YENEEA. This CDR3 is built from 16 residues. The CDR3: CASSPSRDRGLNEQFF. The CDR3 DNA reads TGTGCCAGCAGCCCATCACGGGACAGGGGGCTAAATGAGCAGTTCTTC.

CDR3 residues: CASRADGSSGNTIYF. The CDR3 DNA is TGTGCCAGTAGGGCCGACGGGAGCTCTGGAAACACCATATATTTT. This rearrangement joins TRBV19 to TRBJ1-3; no clear D. The CDR3 has 15 residues. Per germline, CDR1 LNHDA and CDR2 SQIVND (reference sequence). Trimming took off 6 bases at V and 0 bases at J, with 12 bases between the two ends.

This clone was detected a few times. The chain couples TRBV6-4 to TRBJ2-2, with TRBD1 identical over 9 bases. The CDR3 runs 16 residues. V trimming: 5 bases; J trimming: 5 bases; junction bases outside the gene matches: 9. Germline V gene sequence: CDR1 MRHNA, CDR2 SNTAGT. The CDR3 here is CASSLNPGQGTGELFF. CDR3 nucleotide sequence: TGTGCCAGCAGTCTTAATCCGGGACAGGGAACCGGGGAGCTGTTTTTT.

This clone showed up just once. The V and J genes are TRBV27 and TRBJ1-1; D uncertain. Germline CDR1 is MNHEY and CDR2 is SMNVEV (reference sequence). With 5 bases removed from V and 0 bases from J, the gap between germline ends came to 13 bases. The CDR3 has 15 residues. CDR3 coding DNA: TGTGCCAGCAGTCCCCCAGATTACATGAACACTGAAGCTTTCTTT. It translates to CASSPPDYMNTEAFF.

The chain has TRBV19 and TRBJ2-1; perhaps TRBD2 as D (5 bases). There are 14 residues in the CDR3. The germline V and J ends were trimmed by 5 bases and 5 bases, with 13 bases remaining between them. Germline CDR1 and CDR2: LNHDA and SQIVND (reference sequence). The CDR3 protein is CASSGGAGHNEQFF. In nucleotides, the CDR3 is TGTGCCAGTAGTGGCGGCGCGGGTCACAATGAGCAGTTCTTC.

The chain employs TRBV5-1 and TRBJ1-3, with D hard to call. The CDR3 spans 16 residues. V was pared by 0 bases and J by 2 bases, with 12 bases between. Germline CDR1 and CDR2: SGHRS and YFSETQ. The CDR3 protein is CASSLGARETGNTIYF. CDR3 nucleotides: TGCGCCAGCAGCTTGGGGGCCCGGGAAACTGGAAACACCATATATTTT.

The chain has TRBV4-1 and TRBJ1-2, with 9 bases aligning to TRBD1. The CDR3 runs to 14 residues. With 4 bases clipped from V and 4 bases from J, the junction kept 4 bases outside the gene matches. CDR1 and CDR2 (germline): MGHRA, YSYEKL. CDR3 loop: CASSLDRGLYGYTF. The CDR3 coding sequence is TGCGCCAGCAGCCTGGACAGGGGCCTCTATGGCTACACCTTC.

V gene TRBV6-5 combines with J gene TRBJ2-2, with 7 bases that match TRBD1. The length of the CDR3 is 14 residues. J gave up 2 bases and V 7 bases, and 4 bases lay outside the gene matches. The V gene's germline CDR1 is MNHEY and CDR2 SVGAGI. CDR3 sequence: CASTGTDNTGELFF. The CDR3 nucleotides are TGTGCCAGCACCGGGACAGATAACACCGGGGAGCTGTTTTTT.

CDR3 protein: CSASQRTGGTDTQYF. In DNA, the CDR3 is TGCAGTGCTAGTCAAAGGACAGGGGGCACAGATACGCAGTATTTT. The chain employs TRBV20-1 and TRBJ2-3; 9 nucleotides align to TRBD1. The CDR3 contains 15 residues. The germline V gene encodes CDR1 DFQATT and CDR2 SNEGSKA (reference sequence). The V segment lost 3 bases and the J segment 1 base; nucleotides outside the gene matches: 5.

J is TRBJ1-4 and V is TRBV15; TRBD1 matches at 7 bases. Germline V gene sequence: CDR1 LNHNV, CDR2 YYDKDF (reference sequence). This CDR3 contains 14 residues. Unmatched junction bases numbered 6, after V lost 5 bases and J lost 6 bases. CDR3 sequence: CATSPDRVYEKLFF. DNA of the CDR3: TGTGCCACCAGCCCCGACAGGGTCTATGAAAAACTGTTTTTT. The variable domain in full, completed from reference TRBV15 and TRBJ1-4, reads DAMVIQNPRYQVTQFGKPVTLSCSQTLNHNVMYWYQQKSSQAPKLLFHYYDKDFNNEADTPDNFQSRRPNTSFCFLDIRSPGLGDTAMYLCATSPDRVYEKLFFGSGTQLSVL.

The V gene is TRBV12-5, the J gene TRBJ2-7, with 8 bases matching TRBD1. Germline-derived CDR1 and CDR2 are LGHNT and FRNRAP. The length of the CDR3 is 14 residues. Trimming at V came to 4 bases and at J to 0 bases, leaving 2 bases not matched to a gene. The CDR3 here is CASGYRGISYEQYF. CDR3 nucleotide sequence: TGTGCTAGTGGTTACAGGGGGATCTCCTACGAGCAGTACTTC.

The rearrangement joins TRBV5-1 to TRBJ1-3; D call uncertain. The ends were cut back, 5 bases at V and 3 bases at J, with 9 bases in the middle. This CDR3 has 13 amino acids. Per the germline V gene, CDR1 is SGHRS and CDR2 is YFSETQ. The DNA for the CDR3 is TGCGCCAGCAGTGAGGCGAATGGAAACACCATATATTTT. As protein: CASSEANGNTIYF.

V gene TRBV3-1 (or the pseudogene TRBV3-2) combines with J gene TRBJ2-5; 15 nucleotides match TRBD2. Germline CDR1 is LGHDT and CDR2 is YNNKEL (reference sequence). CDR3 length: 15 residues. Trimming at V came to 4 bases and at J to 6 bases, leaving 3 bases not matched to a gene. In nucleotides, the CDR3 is TGTGCCAGCAGCCCGGGACTAGCGGGGGGAAAGACCCAGTACTTC. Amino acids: CASSPGLAGGKTQYF.

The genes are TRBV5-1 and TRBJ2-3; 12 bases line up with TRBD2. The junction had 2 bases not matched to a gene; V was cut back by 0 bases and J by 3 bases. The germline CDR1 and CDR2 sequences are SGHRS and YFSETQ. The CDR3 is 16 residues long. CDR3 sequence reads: CASSLDLAGGTDTQYF. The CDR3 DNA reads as TGCGCCAGCAGCTTGGATCTAGCGGGGGGGACAGATACGCAGTATTTT.

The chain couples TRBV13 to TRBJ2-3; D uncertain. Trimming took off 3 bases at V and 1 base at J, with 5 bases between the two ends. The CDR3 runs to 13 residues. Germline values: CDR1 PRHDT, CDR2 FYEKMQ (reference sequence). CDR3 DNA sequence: TGTGCCAGCAGCTTCTCCGGCACAGATACGCAGTATTTT. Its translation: CASSFSGTDTQYF.

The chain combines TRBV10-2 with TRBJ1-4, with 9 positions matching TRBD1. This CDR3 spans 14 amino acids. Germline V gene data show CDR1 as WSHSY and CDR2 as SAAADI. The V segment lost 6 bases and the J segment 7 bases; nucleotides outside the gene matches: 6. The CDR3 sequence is CASRRGQGGEKLFF. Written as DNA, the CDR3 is TGCGCCAGCAGGCGGGGACAGGGAGGTGAAAAACTGTTTTTT.

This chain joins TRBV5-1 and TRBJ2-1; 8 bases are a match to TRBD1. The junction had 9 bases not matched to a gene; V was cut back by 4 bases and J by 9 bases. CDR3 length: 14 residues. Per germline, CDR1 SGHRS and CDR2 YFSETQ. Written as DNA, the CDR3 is TGCGCCAGCAGCCCCCGGACAGGGACCGGTGAGCAGTTCTTC. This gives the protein CASSPRTGTGEQFF.

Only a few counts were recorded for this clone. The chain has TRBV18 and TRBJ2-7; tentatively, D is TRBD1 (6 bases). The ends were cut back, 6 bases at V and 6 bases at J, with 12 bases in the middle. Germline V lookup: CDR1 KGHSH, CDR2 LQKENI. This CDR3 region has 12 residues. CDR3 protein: CASSSKGGEQYF. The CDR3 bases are TGTGCCAGCTCCTCGAAAGGGGGCGAGCAGTACTTC.

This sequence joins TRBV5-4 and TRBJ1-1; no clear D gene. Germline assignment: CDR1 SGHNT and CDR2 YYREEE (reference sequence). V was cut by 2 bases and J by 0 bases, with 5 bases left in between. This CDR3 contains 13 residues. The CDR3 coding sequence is TGTGCCAGCAGCTTTACAATGAACACTGAAGCTTTCTTT. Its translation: CASSFTMNTEAFF.

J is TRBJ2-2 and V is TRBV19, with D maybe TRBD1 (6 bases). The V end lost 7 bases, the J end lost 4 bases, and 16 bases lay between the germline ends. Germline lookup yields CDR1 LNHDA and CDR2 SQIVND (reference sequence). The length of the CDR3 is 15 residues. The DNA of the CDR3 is TGTGCCAGTACCGGGACATTTGGGGGCACCGGGGAGCTGTTTTTT. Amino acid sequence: CASTGTFGGTGELFF.

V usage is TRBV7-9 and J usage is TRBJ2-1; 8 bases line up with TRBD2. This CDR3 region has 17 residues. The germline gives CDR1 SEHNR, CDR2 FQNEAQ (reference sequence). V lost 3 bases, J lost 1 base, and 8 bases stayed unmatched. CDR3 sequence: CASSFTDGGASYNEQFF. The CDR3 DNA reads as TGTGCCAGCAGCTTCACCGACGGGGGGGCTTCCTACAATGAGCAGTTCTTC. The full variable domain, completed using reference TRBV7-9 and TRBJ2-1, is DTGVSQNPRHKITKRGQNVTFRCDPISEHNRLYWYRQTLGQGPEFLTYFQNEAQLEKSRLLSDRFSAERPKGSFSTLEIQRTEQGDSAMYLCASSFTDGGASYNEQFFGPGTRLTVL.

The CDR3 DNA is TGTGCCAGCAGCCAATGGTCTGGTAGCGGGGGGGTCACAGATACGCAGTATTTT. Its translation is CASSQWSGSGGVTDTQYF. V gene TRBV3-1 (or the pseudogene TRBV3-2) combines with J gene TRBJ2-3, with 11 bases aligning to TRBD2. This CDR3 region has 18 residues. Losses at the gene ends were 2 bases for V and 2 bases for J; bases not matched to a gene: 9. Per the germline V gene, CDR1 is LGHDT and CDR2 is YNNKEL (reference sequence).

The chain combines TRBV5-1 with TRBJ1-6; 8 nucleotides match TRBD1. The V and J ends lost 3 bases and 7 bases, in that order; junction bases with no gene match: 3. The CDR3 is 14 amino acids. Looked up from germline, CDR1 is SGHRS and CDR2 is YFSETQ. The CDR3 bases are TGCGCCAGCAGCTCAGGGGGCTGGAATTCACCCCTCCACTTT. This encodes CASSSGGWNSPLHF.

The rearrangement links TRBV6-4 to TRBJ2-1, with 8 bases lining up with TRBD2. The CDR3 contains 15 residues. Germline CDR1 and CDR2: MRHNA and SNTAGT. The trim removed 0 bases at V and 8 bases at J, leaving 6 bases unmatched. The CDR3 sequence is CASSDSAGGPDEQFF. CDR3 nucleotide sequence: TGTGCCAGCAGTGACTCGGCGGGGGGCCCCGATGAGCAGTTCTTC.

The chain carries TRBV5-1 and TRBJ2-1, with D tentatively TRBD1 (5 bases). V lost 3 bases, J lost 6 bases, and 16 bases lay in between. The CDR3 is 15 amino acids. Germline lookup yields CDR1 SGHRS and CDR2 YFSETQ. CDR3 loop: CASSSDSPISNEQFF. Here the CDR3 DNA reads TGCGCCAGCAGCTCCGACAGCCCTATCTCCAATGAGCAGTTCTTC.

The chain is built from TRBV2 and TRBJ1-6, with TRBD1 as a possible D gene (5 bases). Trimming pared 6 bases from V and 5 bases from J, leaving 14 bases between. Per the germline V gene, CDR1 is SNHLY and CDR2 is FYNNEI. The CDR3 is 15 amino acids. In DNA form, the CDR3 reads TGTGCCAGCAGGGAAAGTGGGGCAAATAATTCACCCCTCCACTTT. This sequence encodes CASRESGANNSPLHF.

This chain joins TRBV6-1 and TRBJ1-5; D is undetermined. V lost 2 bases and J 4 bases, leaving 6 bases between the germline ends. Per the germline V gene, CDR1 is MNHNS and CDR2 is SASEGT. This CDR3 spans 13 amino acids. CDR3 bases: TGTGCCAGCAGTGAAAACGGGAATCAGCCCCAGCATTTT. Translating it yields CASSENGNQPQHF.

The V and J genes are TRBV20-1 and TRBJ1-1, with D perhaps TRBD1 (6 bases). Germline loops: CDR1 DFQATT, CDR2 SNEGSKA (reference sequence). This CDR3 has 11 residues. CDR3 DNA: TGCAGACCGGTAAGGGGGACTGAAGCTTTCTTT. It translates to CRPVRGTEAFF.

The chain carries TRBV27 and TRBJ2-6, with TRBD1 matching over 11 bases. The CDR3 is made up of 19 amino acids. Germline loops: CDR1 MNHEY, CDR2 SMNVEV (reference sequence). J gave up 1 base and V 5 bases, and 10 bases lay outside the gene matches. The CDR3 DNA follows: TGTGCCAGCAGTAAGAGGGACAGGGGGAAGCTATCTGGGGCCAACGTCCTGACTTTC. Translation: CASSKRDRGKLSGANVLTF.